The clone carrying this TCR beta chain was counted once. Antigen unknown. V shed 5 bases and J 5 bases; nucleotides not matched to a gene: 14. The CDR3 runs 16 residues. Germline V CDR1 and CDR2: SEHNR, FQNEAQ (reference sequence). The primer mix had 60 Vbeta and 13 Jbeta primers. Some clones are missing from TCRdb's copy, which holds only in-frame ones; the method was immunoSEQ multiplex PCR. The sample consists of under 150,000 clones, roughly 80% of them appearing once. This sample was included in a study of cytomegalovirus exposure and HLA in healthy donors. Study-wide results and limits: Associated with HLA alleles at 0.05 false discovery rate in a later analysis were around 17,000 TCR beta sequences. Among immune exposure information, only CMV serostatus was available.

The gene calls are TRBV7-9 and TRBJ1-1; TRBD1 matches at 7 bases. The sequencing input was PBMCs. The source is a man between 18 and 29 years old in good health and CMV-seronegative. The chain's CDR3 is CASSPPGQGGGTEAFF. The CDR3 nucleotides are TGTGCCAGCAGCCCCCCGGGCCAGGGGGGCGGAACTGAAGCTTTCTTT.